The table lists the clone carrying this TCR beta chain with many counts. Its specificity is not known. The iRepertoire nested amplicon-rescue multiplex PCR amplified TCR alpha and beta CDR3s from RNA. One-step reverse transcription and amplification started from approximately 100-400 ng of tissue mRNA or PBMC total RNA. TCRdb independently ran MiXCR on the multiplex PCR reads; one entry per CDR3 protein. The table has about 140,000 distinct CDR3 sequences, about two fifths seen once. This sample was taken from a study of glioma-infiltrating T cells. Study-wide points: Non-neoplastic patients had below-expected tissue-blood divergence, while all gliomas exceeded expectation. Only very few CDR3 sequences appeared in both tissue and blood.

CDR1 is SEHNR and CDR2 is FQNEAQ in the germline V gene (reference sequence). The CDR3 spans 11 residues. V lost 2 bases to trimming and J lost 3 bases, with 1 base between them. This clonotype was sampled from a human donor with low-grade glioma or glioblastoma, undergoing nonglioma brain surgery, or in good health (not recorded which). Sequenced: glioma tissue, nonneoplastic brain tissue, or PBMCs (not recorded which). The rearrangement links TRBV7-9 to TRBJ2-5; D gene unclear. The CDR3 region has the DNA TGTGCCAGCAGCTTAAAAGAGACCCAGTACTTC. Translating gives CASSLKETQYF.